The 31 T cell receptor beta chains given below trace back to one sample, sequenced in a study of spatial heterogeneity in lung cancer. Time point noted: sample taken at primary tumor resection. Tumor, nontumor lung or frozen PBMC supplied whole RNA that was sequenced unsorted. MiXCR, applied by TCRdb to the 5' RACE reads, yields one record per CDR3 protein. Of tens of thousands of distinct CDR3 sequences listed, approximately 12% were seen once; the top ten hold approximately 39%. The input for sequencing was PBMCs, taken at surgery. These receptors all stem from a male donor with early-stage non-small cell lung cancer.

This clonotype was seen a few times. V gene TRBV20-1 combines with J gene TRBJ1-2; a weak D match, TRBD1 (6 bases). Germline V gene lookup returns CDR1 DFQATT and CDR2 SNEGSKA (reference sequence). Deletions cut 3 bases from V and 8 bases from J, with 16 bases between. This CDR3 spans 13 amino acids. DNA of the CDR3: TGCAGTGCTAGGAGGAGGCAGGGGCCCGGCTACACCTTC. As protein: CSARRRQGPGYTF.

V is TRBV19 and J is TRBJ2-1; possible D gene TRBD2, 6 bases. From germline, CDR1 is LNHDA and CDR2 SQIVND (reference sequence). The CDR3 has 14 amino acids. Trimming took off 7 bases at V and 5 bases at J, with 15 bases between the two ends. The CDR3 loop reads CASKPSVFDNEQFF. DNA for the CDR3: TGTGCCAGTAAGCCTAGCGTATTCGACAATGAGCAGTTCTTC.

This clonotype was seen only a few times. This chain links TRBV12-3 or TRBV12-4 with TRBJ1-5; D is unclear. This CDR3 has 13 amino acids. V shed 6 bases and J shed 7 bases, with 13 bases lying between them. CDR3 in amino acids: CASRSYPEQPQHF. The CDR3 DNA reads TGTGCCAGCAGATCCTATCCCGAACAGCCCCAGCATTTT.

CDR3 protein: CASSSTQQGLTQYF. For the CDR3, the DNA is TGTGCCAGCAGCTCAACCCAACAGGGCCTGACCCAGTACTTC. This sequence joins TRBV7-2 and TRBJ2-5; TRBD1 is a possible D gene (6 bases). The CDR3 has 14 amino acids. Germline V gene sequence: CDR1 SGHTA, CDR2 FQGNSA. The ends were cut back, 4 bases at V and 7 bases at J, with 16 bases in the middle.

The chain recombines TRBV12-3 or TRBV12-4 with TRBJ2-3, with D tentatively TRBD2 (5 bases). Deletions cut 5 bases from V and 2 bases from J, with 11 bases between. The CDR3 is 14 amino acids. The CDR3 DNA reads as TGTGCCAGCAGTCACCGACTACTCACAGATACGCAGTATTTT. It specifies CASSHRLLTDTQYF.

This rearrangement joins TRBV30 to TRBJ1-1; D may be TRBD1 (6 bases). Trimming stripped 0 bases from V and 10 bases from J, with 12 bases between. This CDR3 comprises 12 residues. Looked up from germline, CDR1 is GTSNPN and CDR2 is SVGIG (reference sequence). CDR3 protein: CAWSVHRESAFF. CDR3 coding DNA: TGTGCCTGGAGTGTACACAGGGAGTCAGCTTTCTTT.

In DNA, the CDR3 is TGTGCCAGCAGCTTAGCGGAGGGGCCCTACGAGCAGTACTTC. As protein: CASSLAEGPYEQYF. V is TRBV7-9 and J is TRBJ2-7; a weak D match, TRBD2 (6 bases). Trimming cost V 0 bases and J 2 bases, with 8 bases left between them. The CDR3 totals 14 residues. Looked up from germline, CDR1 is SEHNR and CDR2 is FQNEAQ (reference sequence).

This clonotype turned up a few times. The V call is TRBV30, the J call TRBJ1-3; D ambiguous. The V end lost 0 bases, the J end lost 2 bases, and 2 bases lay between the germline ends. The germline CDR1 and CDR2 sequences are GTSNPN and SVGIG (reference sequence). This CDR3 is 12 amino acids long. Here the CDR3 reads CAWSVPGNTIYF. CDR3 DNA sequence: TGTGCCTGGAGTGTACCTGGAAACACCATATATTTT.

There are a few counts of this clonotype. The chain carries TRBV28 and TRBJ1-6, with TRBD1 matching 9 bases. Germline-derived CDR1 and CDR2 are MDHEN and SYDVKM. V was clipped by 6 bases and J by 9 bases; unmatched bases: 12. The CDR3 sequence is 16 residues long. The CDR3 loop reads CASSLPGQGLASPLHF. As DNA, the CDR3 is TGTGCCAGCAGCCTGCCCGGACAGGGGTTGGCTTCACCCCTCCACTTT.

This chain uses TRBV6-5 with TRBJ1-2, with D possibly TRBD1 on 6 matching bases. The ends were cut back, 7 bases at V and 7 bases at J, with 19 bases in the middle. The CDR3 extends over 14 amino acids. Germline-derived CDR1 and CDR2 are MNHEY and SVGAGI. The CDR3 protein is CASTLGGPTGGYTF. The CDR3 bases are TGTGCCAGCACCCTGGGGGGGCCTACAGGTGGCTACACCTTC.

This clonotype was seen many times. The V and J genes are TRBV27 and TRBJ1-2; D may be TRBD1 (5 bases). The CDR3 extends over 14 amino acids. Between the trimmed V and J ends, which lost 5 bases and 3 bases, there was a span of 13 bases. Germline values: CDR1 MNHEY, CDR2 SMNVEV (reference sequence). The CDR3 DNA is TGTGCCAGCAGTGCTCGGCAGGGCTACTATGGCTACACCTTC. It encodes CASSARQGYYGYTF.

This clonotype was detected once. The gene calls are TRBV6-1 and TRBJ2-7; D ambiguous. Trimming removed 1 base from V and 2 bases from J, with 9 bases in between. The germline V gene encodes CDR1 MNHNS and CDR2 SASEGT. This CDR3 has 14 amino acids. CDR3 DNA: TGTGCCAGCAGTGAAGTATTACAGACCTACGAGCAGTACTTC. Protein sequence: CASSEVLQTYEQYF.

This chain joins TRBV28 and TRBJ1-2; no firm D call. Per germline, CDR1 MDHEN and CDR2 SYDVKM. The CDR3 has 15 residues. V was trimmed by 5 bases and J by 7 bases, leaving 20 bases between them. The CDR3 loop reads CASSPPTAPWGGYTF. The DNA of the CDR3 is TGTGCCAGCAGTCCTCCGACTGCACCCTGGGGTGGCTACACCTTC.

The chain combines TRBV5-4 with TRBJ2-7; 10 nucleotides align to TRBD2. After removal of 4 bases from V and 2 bases from J, the junction contained 12 bases not matched to a gene. Germline V gives CDR1 SGHNT, CDR2 YYREEE (reference sequence). The CDR3 totals 17 residues. In nucleotides, the CDR3 is TGTGCCAGCAGCGGCAGCCAGCGGGGGGGCCTTCCCTACGAGCAGTACTTC. Its protein is CASSGSQRGGLPYEQYF.

This clonotype was counted only a few times. The chain has TRBV14 and TRBJ2-1; D is possibly TRBD2 (6 bases). The germline V gene encodes CDR1 SGHDN and CDR2 FVKESK. The CDR3 loop spans 18 amino acids. Trimming left V 1 base short and J 5 bases short, with 21 bases between. The CDR3 DNA reads as TGTGCCAGCAGCCAAGTCGCGGGGTGGGAGCCCCCTCACAATGAGCAGTTCTTC. Translation: CASSQVAGWEPPHNEQFF. The full variable domain, rest sourced from reference TRBV14 and TRBJ2-1, is EAGVTQFPSHSVIEKGQTVTLRCDPISGHDNLYWYRRVMGKEIKFLLHFVKESKQDESGMPNNRFLAERTGGTYSTLKVQPAELEDSGVYFCASSQVAGWEPPHNEQFFGPGTRLTVL.

V usage is TRBV6-2 or TRBV6-3 and J usage is TRBJ1-1; D ambiguous. V lost 7 bases and J 1 base, leaving 7 bases between the germline ends. This CDR3 is 12 amino acids long. The V gene's germline CDR1 is MNHEY and CDR2 SVGEGT. CDR3 sequence reads: CASTLGNTEAFF. The CDR3 coding sequence is TGTGCCAGCACCCTAGGGAACACTGAAGCTTTCTTT.

This clonotype showed up just a few times. The chain has TRBV20-1 and TRBJ2-2; D might be TRBD2 (7 bases). The germline CDR1 and CDR2 sequences are DFQATT and SNEGSKA (reference sequence). This CDR3 region has 15 residues. With 4 bases removed from V and 4 bases from J, the gap between germline ends came to 16 bases. The CDR3 DNA follows: TGCAGTGCTAAGTCCGGGGGGCAGAGCACCGGGGAGCTGTTTTTT. This translates into CSAKSGGQSTGELFF.

The chain employs TRBV7-9 and TRBJ1-1; 7 bases line up with TRBD1. After removal of 3 bases from V and 1 base from J, the junction contained 5 bases not matched to a gene. The CDR3 extends over 15 amino acids. Germline V lookup: CDR1 SEHNR, CDR2 FQNEAQ (reference sequence). DNA of the CDR3: TGTGCCAGCAGCTTTTGGTCAGGGGGGAACACTGAAGCTTTCTTT. It yields the protein CASSFWSGGNTEAFF.

The V gene is TRBV11-2, the J gene TRBJ2-1; D may match TRBD1 or TRBD2 (7 bases each). This CDR3 has 16 amino acids. Trimming removed 5 bases from V and 0 bases from J, with 14 bases in between. CDR1 SGHAT and CDR2 FQNNGV come from the germline V gene. CDR3 sequence: CASSLRGGNSYNEQFF. The CDR3 bases are TGTGCCAGCAGCCTCAGGGGGGGGAACTCCTACAATGAGCAGTTCTTC.

The table lists this clonotype with many counts. The chain links TRBV7-2 to TRBJ2-3; D gene uncertain. CDR3 length equals 15 residues. CDR1 and CDR2 from the germline V gene are SGHTA and FQGNSA. The germline V and J ends were trimmed by 1 base and 0 bases, with 8 bases remaining between them. CDR3 region: CASSLVQRSTDTQYF. CDR3 DNA sequence: TGTGCCAGCAGCTTAGTACAACGGAGCACAGATACGCAGTATTTT.

The chain is built from TRBV12-3 or TRBV12-4 and TRBJ2-2; unclear D gene. V was trimmed by 6 bases and J by 6 bases, leaving 11 bases between them. CDR3 length: 13 amino acids. CDR3 amino acids: CASRFPFAGELFF. The CDR3, as DNA: TGTGCCAGCAGGTTCCCGTTTGCCGGGGAGCTGTTTTTT.

This clonotype was counted between two and nine times. The chain recombines TRBV12-3 or TRBV12-4 with TRBJ2-3; TRBD1 agrees at 9 bases. The length of the CDR3 is 15 residues. After removal of 7 bases from V and 3 bases from J, the junction contained 8 bases not matched to a gene. The CDR3 DNA reads TGTGCCAGCAAATTACAGGGGGCGGGGACAGATACGCAGTATTTT. This codes for CASKLQGAGTDTQYF.

This chain joins TRBV20-1 and TRBJ2-3; 8 bases align to TRBD2. The CDR3 contains 16 residues. Trimming took 3 bases from V and 3 from J; bases not matched to a gene: 11. Germline V gene lookup returns CDR1 DFQATT and CDR2 SNEGSKA (reference sequence). This CDR3 reads CSASIPGGLFTDTQYF. Here the CDR3 DNA reads TGCAGTGCTAGTATCCCGGGGGGGCTCTTTACAGATACGCAGTATTTT.

The table lists this clonotype with a few counts. The chain employs TRBV9 and TRBJ1-6, with 9 bases aligning to TRBD1. Germline V CDR1 and CDR2: SGDLS, YYNGEE. V was pared by 3 bases and J by 8 bases, with 6 bases of the junction left unmatched. CDR3 length: 15 residues. As DNA, the CDR3 is TGTGCCAGCAGCGGGCCGGGACAGGGAGATTCACCCCTCCACTTT. It specifies CASSGPGQGDSPLHF. Together with reference TRBV9 and TRBJ1-6, the CDR3 gives the full variable domain: DSGVTQTPKHLITATGQRVTLRCSPRSGDLSVYWYQQSLDQGLQFLIQYYNGEERAKGNILERFSAQQFPDLHSELNLSSLELGDSALYFCASSGPGQGDSPLHFGNGTRLTVT.

This clonotype showed up just a few times. The chain recombines TRBV7-9 with TRBJ2-5; TRBD2 is a possible D gene (6 bases). CDR3 length: 15 amino acids. Germline V gene lookup returns CDR1 SEHNR and CDR2 FQNEAQ (reference sequence). Trimming took 5 bases from V and 5 from J, leaving 18 bases between them. For the CDR3, the DNA is TGTGCCAGCAGCGCCGCCGGGACTTTGAAGGAGACCCAGTACTTC. Translating it yields CASSAAGTLKETQYF.

At least ten counts were recorded for this clonotype. One junction end disagrees with the germline gene, perhaps due to a read error. The gene calls are TRBV10-3 and TRBJ2-7; D remains unclear. Germline CDR1 reads ENHRY; CDR2 reads SYGVKD. This CDR3 is built from 11 residues. The CDR3 sequence is CAISESYRQSF. Here the CDR3 DNA reads TGTGCCATCAGTGAGTCGTACAGACAAAGCTTC.

The chain uses TRBV6-2 or TRBV6-3 and TRBJ2-7, with a tentative D call TRBD1 (5 bases). The CDR3 length is 13 residues. Germline V gives CDR1 MNHEY, CDR2 SVGEGT. Deletions cut 6 bases from V and 6 bases from J, with 15 bases between. CDR3 protein: CASSPTLGLEQYF. For the CDR3, the DNA is TGTGCCAGCAGCCCGACCTTGGGGCTCGAGCAGTACTTC.

This clonotype has a handful of counts. The genes are TRBV5-1 and TRBJ2-1; D might be TRBD2 (5 bases). Per the germline V gene, CDR1 is SGHRS and CDR2 is YFSETQ. The length of the CDR3 is 15 residues. The germline V and J ends were trimmed by 0 bases and 3 bases, with 10 bases remaining between them. This CDR3 is CASSLGTGNYNEQFF. Written as DNA, the CDR3 is TGCGCCAGCAGCTTGGGGACTGGTAACTACAATGAGCAGTTCTTC.

This clonotype was detected ten times or more. The chain is built from TRBV5-1 and TRBJ2-5; D remains unclear. The CDR3 consists of 15 residues. Trimming removed 4 bases from V and 1 base from J, with 14 bases in between. Germline values: CDR1 SGHRS, CDR2 YFSETQ. In DNA form, the CDR3 reads TGCGCCAGCAGCCCGGCGGTGGGCCCCCAAGAGACCCAGTACTTC. Protein sequence: CASSPAVGPQETQYF.

This clonotype was counted many times. This sequence joins TRBV6-5 and TRBJ1-1, with TRBD1 identical over 8 bases. The CDR3 is made up of 14 amino acids. Germline-derived CDR1 and CDR2 are MNHEY and SVGAGI. Trimming removed 6 bases from V and 5 bases from J; junction bases left unmatched: 8. CDR3: CASSKQGARTEAFF. CDR3 nucleotide sequence: TGTGCCAGCAGCAAGCAGGGGGCCCGGACTGAAGCTTTCTTT.

This clonotype has a count of ten or more. V and J are TRBV7-3 and TRBJ2-1, with 9 bases aligning to TRBD2. Germline CDR1 reads SGHTA; CDR2 reads FQGTGA. V trimming: 1 base; J trimming: 5 bases; junction bases outside the gene matches: 3. The CDR3 is 15 amino acids. CDR3 region: CASSLRLAGNNEQFF. CDR3 nucleotides: TGTGCCAGCAGCTTAAGGCTAGCGGGGAACAATGAGCAGTTCTTC.